Each of the 19 T cell receptor beta chains below was sequenced from the same sample in a study of OX40 agonist ivuxolimab in advanced cancers. The assay was immunoSEQ multiplex PCR, and TCRdb's table has in-frame clones only and misses some. The top ten hold less than 5.5% of the sample, which has approximately 58,000 clones, more than 75% seen once. The source was CD4+ or CD8+ T cells sorted from blood, collected in a trial of the OX40 agonist ivuxolimab. All receptors come from an adult with an advanced solid tumor such as melanoma, head and neck, liver or kidney cancer.

The rearrangement links TRBV6-6 to TRBJ1-5; D remains unclear. This CDR3 is built from 14 residues. V dropped 5 bases and J dropped 4 bases, with 12 bases sitting between them. Germline CDR1 MNHNY, CDR2 SVGAGI (reference sequence). The CDR3 reads CASSDLGGNQPQHF. The DNA of the CDR3 is TGTGCCAGCAGTGACCTTGGAGGGAATCAGCCCCAGCATTTT.

The V and J genes are TRBV19 and TRBJ2-1; 8 positions match TRBD2. The CDR3 runs to 10 residues. Per the germline V gene, CDR1 is LNHDA and CDR2 is SQIVND (reference sequence). CDR3 nucleotides: TGTGCAGTGAGCGGGGGTGAGCAGTTCTTC. Its translation: CAVSGGEQFF.

This clone has a handful of counts. This rearrangement joins TRBV28 to TRBJ2-7, with D perhaps matching TRBD1 (5 bases). Deletions cut 2 bases from V and 6 bases from J, with 11 bases between. Germline V gene sequence: CDR1 MDHEN, CDR2 SYDVKM. CDR3 length equals 13 residues. The CDR3 region has the DNA TGTGCCAGCAGTTTACCCTCGACAGCCGAGCAGTACTTC. The encoded protein is CASSLPSTAEQYF. The full variable domain, its missing parts supplied by reference TRBV28 and TRBJ2-7, is DVKVTQSSRYLVKRTGEKVFLECVQDMDHENMFWYRQDPGLGLRLIYFSYDVKMKEKGDIPEGYSVSREKKERFSLILESASTNQTSMYLCASSLPSTAEQYFGPGTRLTVT.

The V gene is TRBV6-6, the J gene TRBJ2-7, with unresolved D. This CDR3 has 12 amino acids. Deletions cut 5 bases from V and 1 base from J, with 6 bases between. CDR1 MNHNY and CDR2 SVGAGI come from the germline V gene (reference sequence). The CDR3 reads CASSLDSYEQYF. The CDR3 DNA reads TGTGCCAGCAGTCTCGATTCCTACGAGCAGTACTTC.

In its sample, this clone was seen a few times. This sequence joins TRBV11-2 and TRBJ2-7; no reliable D call. From germline, CDR1 is SGHAT and CDR2 FQNNGV. There are 11 residues in the CDR3. The ends were cut back, 1 base at V and 8 bases at J, with 6 bases in the middle. DNA of the CDR3: TGTGCCAGCAGCTTAGCCGGCAAGCAGTACTTC. The encoded protein is CASSLAGKQYF.

Here the CDR3 DNA reads TGTGCCTGCGGAGGGGGACGGTACGAGCAGTACTTC. Protein: CACGGGRYEQYF. V and J are TRBV30 and TRBJ2-7; D tentatively fits TRBD1 or TRBD2 (6 bases each). V lost 6 bases and J 4 bases, leaving 13 bases between the germline ends. The CDR3 has 12 residues. Germline-derived CDR1 and CDR2 are GTSNPN and SVGIG (reference sequence).

The V call is TRBV28, the J call TRBJ2-7; possibly TRBD1 for D (6 bases). The CDR3 is 14 residues long. CDR1 and CDR2 from the germline V gene are MDHEN and SYDVKM. Trimming stripped 3 bases from V and 2 bases from J, with 11 bases between. CDR3 loop: CASSFNRVAYEQYF. The CDR3 bases are TGTGCCAGCAGTTTCAACAGGGTAGCCTACGAGCAGTACTTC.

V is TRBV6-5 and J is TRBJ2-7; 8 bases match TRBD2. The CDR3 covers 13 residues. V was pared by 8 bases and J by 7 bases, with 10 bases of the junction left unmatched. Germline CDR1 reads MNHEY; CDR2 reads SVGAGI. The CDR3 loop reads CASWTGGAIEQYF. CDR3 nucleotide sequence: TGTGCCAGCTGGACGGGAGGGGCCATTGAGCAGTACTTC.

The chain combines TRBV6-6 with TRBJ2-3; TRBD1 agrees at 7 bases. Looked up from germline, CDR1 is MNHNY and CDR2 is SVGAGI (reference sequence). Trimming cost V 5 bases and J 2 bases; bases outside gene matches: 4. This CDR3 is 14 amino acids long. CDR3 loop: CASSPGQYTDTQYF. The CDR3 nucleotides are TGTGCCAGCAGTCCGGGACAGTACACAGATACGCAGTATTTT.

The chain combines TRBV5-1 with TRBJ2-5; D might be TRBD1 or TRBD2, each matching 5 bases. Germline assignment: CDR1 SGHRS and CDR2 YFSETQ. V gave up 2 bases and J gave up 0 bases, with 11 bases separating them. This CDR3 comprises 15 residues. CDR3 nucleotides: TGCGCCAGCAGCTTCCACCGGGACGACCAAGAGACCCAGTACTTC. Translating gives CASSFHRDDQETQYF.

This chain connects TRBV19 to TRBJ2-7; TRBD1 matches at 9 bases. CDR3 length equals 14 residues. Germline V lookup: CDR1 LNHDA, CDR2 SQIVND (reference sequence). The V segment lost 3 bases and the J segment 10 bases; nucleotides outside the gene matches: 10. CDR3 in amino acids: CASSMQSRDREQYF. The CDR3, as DNA: TGTGCCAGTAGTATGCAGTCCCGGGACAGGGAACAGTACTTC.

Here the CDR3 DNA reads TGTGCCAGAAGCTTGGGGGGACTAGCGGGACACTACGAGCAGTACTTC. Translation gives CARSLGGLAGHYEQYF. The chain links TRBV5-3 to TRBJ2-7, with 13 bases matching TRBD2. TRBV5-3 is marked as an open reading frame, function uncertain. This CDR3 spans 16 amino acids. Losses at the gene ends were 0 bases for V and 3 bases for J; bases not matched to a gene: 3.

This chain joins TRBV10-3 and TRBJ2-7; D is perhaps TRBD2 (5 bases). CDR1 and CDR2 (germline): ENHRY, SYGVKD. CDR3 length: 14 amino acids. The V end was cut by 6 bases, the J end by 3 bases, with 15 bases between. This CDR3 reads CAISPGRVNYEQYF. For the CDR3, the DNA is TGTGCCATCAGCCCGGGGAGAGTGAACTACGAGCAGTACTTC.

J is TRBJ2-3 and V is TRBV7-8; TRBD2 aligns across 7 bases. The CDR3 spans 16 residues. Germline assignment: CDR1 SGHVS and CDR2 FQNEAQ. V gave up 0 bases and J gave up 0 bases; unmatched junction bases: 3. CDR3 residues: CASSLATSASTDTQYF. CDR3 sequence (DNA): TGTGCCAGCAGCTTAGCTACTAGCGCTAGCACAGATACGCAGTATTTT.

The rearrangement links TRBV2 to TRBJ2-5; either TRBD1 or TRBD2 may fit D (5 bases each). Near its end, the DNA agrees better with TRBJ2-7, so the J call may be wrong. CDR3 length: 14 amino acids. Germline CDR1 and CDR2: SNHLY and FYNNEI. The CDR3 is CASSWGSPSYEQYF. CDR3 bases: TGTGCCAGCAGTTGGGGGAGCCCTTCCTACGAGCAGTACTTC.

The rearrangement links TRBV30 to TRBJ1-1; D is possibly TRBD1 (6 bases). Trimming cost V 3 bases and J 6 bases, with 8 bases left between them. This CDR3 comprises 11 residues. CDR1 GTSNPN and CDR2 SVGIG come from the germline V gene (reference sequence). The CDR3 DNA follows: TGTGCCTGGAGCGGACAGTCTGAAGCTTTCTTT. It yields the protein CAWSGQSEAFF.

The V and J genes are TRBV5-1 and TRBJ2-1; no reliable D call. Germline V gene sequence: CDR1 SGHRS, CDR2 YFSETQ. V was pared by 0 bases and J by 3 bases, with 10 bases between. The length of the CDR3 is 15 residues. CDR3 protein: CASSLDTLSYNEQFF. CDR3 DNA: TGCGCCAGCAGCTTGGATACACTAAGCTACAATGAGCAGTTCTTC.

This chain connects TRBV30 to TRBJ2-7; unclear D gene. This CDR3 spans 13 amino acids. Germline V gene lookup returns CDR1 GTSNPN and CDR2 SVGIG (reference sequence). V lost 3 bases and J lost 6, with 15 bases in between. The CDR3 spells CAWRLKGIREQYF. DNA for the CDR3: TGTGCCTGGAGATTGAAGGGTATCCGCGAGCAGTACTTC.

This clone appeared a single time. The CDR3 DNA follows: TGTGCCAGCAGTCCCCTGATGTGGGAGAAAGATAACAATGAGCAGTTCTTC. Translated: CASSPLMWEKDNNEQFF. The chain joins TRBV28 to TRBJ2-1; a possible D gene is TRBD2 (5 bases). The V gene lost 5 bases and the J gene lost 5 bases, with 22 bases spanning the gap. This CDR3 region has 17 residues. Germline assignment: CDR1 MDHEN and CDR2 SYDVKM.